Listed here is a single T cell receptor beta chain. Germline CDR1 reads KGHDR; CDR2 reads SFDVKD. The trim removed 1 base at V and 5 bases at J, leaving 3 bases unmatched. The CDR3 totals 14 residues. This specimen belongs to a study of Graves' ophthalmopathy and Graves' hyperthyroidism. Using RNA transcripts, the TCR beta CDR3 regions were amplified. Second-round multiplex PCR came after first-round RT-PCR with HTBI primers. TCRdb itself ran the multiplex PCR reads through MiXCR, one entry per CDR3 protein. The sample lists some 1.1 million distinct CDR3 sequences, roughly 35% seen once, with 11% in the top ten.

The gene calls are TRBV24-1 and TRBJ2-5; TRBD1 aligns across 7 bases. Source material: peripheral blood or thyroid tissue (not recorded which). The sequence was obtained from an adult man with Graves' hyperthyroidism. CDR3 in amino acids: CATSDFDRVETQYF. CDR3 coding DNA: TGTGCCACCAGTGATTTCGACAGGGTGGAGACCCAGTACTTC.